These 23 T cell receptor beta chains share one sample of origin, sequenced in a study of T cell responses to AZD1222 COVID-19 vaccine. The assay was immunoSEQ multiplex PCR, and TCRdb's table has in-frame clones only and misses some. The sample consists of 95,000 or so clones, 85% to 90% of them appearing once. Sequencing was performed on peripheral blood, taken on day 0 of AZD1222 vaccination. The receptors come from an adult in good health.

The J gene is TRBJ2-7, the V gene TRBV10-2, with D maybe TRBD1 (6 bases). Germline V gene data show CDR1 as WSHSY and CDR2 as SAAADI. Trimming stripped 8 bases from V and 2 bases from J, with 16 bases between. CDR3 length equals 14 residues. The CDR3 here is CASSGGGPTYEQYF. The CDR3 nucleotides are TGCGCCAGCTCTGGGGGCGGCCCGACCTACGAGCAGTACTTC.

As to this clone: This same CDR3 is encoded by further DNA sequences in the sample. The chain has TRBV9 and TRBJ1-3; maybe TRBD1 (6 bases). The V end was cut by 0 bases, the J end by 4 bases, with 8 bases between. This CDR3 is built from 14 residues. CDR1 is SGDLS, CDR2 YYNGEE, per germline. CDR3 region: CASSVAGDGNTIYF. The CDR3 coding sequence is TGTGCCAGCAGCGTAGCAGGGGACGGAAACACCATATATTTT.

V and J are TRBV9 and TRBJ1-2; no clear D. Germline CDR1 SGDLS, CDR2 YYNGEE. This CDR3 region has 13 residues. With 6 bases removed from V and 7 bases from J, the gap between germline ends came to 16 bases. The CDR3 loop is CASNAISRPGYTF. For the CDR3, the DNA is TGTGCCAGCAATGCGATCAGCAGGCCTGGCTACACCTTC.

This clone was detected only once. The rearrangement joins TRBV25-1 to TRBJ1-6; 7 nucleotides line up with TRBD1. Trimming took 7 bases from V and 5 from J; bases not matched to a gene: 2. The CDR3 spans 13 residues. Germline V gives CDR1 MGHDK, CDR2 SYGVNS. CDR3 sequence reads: CASTRGDNSPLHF. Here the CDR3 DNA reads TGTGCCAGCACCAGGGGGGATAATTCACCCCTCCACTTT.

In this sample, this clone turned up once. The CDR3 DNA is TGCGCCAGCAGCGTCGACAGGAACACTGAAGCTTTCTTT. Residues: CASSVDRNTEAFF. The J gene is TRBJ1-1, the V gene TRBV5-1, with D possibly matching TRBD1 (5 bases). The germline gives CDR1 SGHRS, CDR2 YFSETQ. This CDR3 comprises 13 residues. Deletions cut 4 bases from V and 1 base from J, with 8 bases between.

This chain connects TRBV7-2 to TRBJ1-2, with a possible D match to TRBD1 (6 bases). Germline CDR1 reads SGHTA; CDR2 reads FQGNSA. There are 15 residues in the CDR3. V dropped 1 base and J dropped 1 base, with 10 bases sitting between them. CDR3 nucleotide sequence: TGTGCCAGCAGCTTAGTGTCAGGGGTTAACTATGGCTACACCTTC. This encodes CASSLVSGVNYGYTF.

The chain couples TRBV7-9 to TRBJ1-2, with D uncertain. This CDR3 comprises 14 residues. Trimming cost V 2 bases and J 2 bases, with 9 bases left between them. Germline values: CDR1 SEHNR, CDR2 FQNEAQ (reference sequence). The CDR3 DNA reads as TGTGCCAGCAGCTTAAACAGTATAAACTATGGCTACACCTTC. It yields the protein CASSLNSINYGYTF. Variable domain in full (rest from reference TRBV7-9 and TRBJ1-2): DTGVSQNPRHKITKRGQNVTFRCDPISEHNRLYWYRQTLGQGPEFLTYFQNEAQLEKSRLLSDRFSAERPKGSFSTLEIQRTEQGDSAMYLCASSLNSINYGYTFGSGTRLTVV.

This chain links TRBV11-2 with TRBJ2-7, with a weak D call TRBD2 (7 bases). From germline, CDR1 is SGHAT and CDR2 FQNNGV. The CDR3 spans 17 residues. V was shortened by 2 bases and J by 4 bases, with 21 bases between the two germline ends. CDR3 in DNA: TGTGCCAGCAGCTTAATTGGGGGGGCGTTTGCGGGGTACGAGCAGTACTTC. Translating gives CASSLIGGAFAGYEQYF.

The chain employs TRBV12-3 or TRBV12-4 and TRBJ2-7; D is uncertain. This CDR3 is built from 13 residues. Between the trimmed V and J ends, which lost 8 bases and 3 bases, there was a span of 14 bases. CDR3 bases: TGTGCCAGCTATGGGCGGCCTGACTACGAGCAGTACTTC. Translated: CASYGRPDYEQYF.

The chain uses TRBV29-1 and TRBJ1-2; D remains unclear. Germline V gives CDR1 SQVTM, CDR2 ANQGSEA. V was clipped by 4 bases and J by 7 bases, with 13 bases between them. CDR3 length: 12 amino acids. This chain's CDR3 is CSVAQRGGGYTF. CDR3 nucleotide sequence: TGCAGCGTTGCACAGCGAGGAGGTGGCTACACCTTC. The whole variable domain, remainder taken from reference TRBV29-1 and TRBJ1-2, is SAVISQKPSRDICQRGTSLTIQCQVDSQVTMMFWYRQQPGQSLTLIATANQGSEATYESGFVIDKFPISRPNLTFSTLTVSNMSPEDSSIYLCSVAQRGGGYTFGSGTRLTVV.

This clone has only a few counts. CDR3 region: CASQQGLNTEAFF. The CDR3 nucleotides read TGCGCCAGCCAACAGGGTCTGAACACTGAAGCTTTCTTT. The chain is built from TRBV5-1 and TRBJ1-1; maybe TRBD1 (6 bases). Germline CDR1 is SGHRS and CDR2 is YFSETQ. The CDR3 has 13 amino acids. V dropped 7 bases and J dropped 0 bases, with 10 bases sitting between them.

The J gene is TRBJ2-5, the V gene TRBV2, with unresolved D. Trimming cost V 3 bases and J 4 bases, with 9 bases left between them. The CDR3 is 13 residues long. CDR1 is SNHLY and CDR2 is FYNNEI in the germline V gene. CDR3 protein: CASSESRPETQYF. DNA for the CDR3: TGTGCCAGCAGTGAGAGCCGGCCAGAGACCCAGTACTTC.

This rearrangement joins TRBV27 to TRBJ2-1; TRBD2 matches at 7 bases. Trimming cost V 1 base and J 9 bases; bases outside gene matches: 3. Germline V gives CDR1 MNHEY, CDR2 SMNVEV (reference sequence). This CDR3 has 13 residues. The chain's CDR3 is CASSLLTSSEQFF. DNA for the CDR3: TGTGCCAGCAGTTTATTGACTAGCAGTGAGCAGTTCTTC.

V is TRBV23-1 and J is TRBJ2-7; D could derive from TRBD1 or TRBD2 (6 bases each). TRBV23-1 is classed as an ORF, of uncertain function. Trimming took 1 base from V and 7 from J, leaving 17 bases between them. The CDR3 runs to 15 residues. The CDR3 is CASSQLGRGLREQYF. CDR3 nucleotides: TGCGCCAGCAGTCAATTGGGCAGGGGACTTCGAGAGCAGTACTTC.

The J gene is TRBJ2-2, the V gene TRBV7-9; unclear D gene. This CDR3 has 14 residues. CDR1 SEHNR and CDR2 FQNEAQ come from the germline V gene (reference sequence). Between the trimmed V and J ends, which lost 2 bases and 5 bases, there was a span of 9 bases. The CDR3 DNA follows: TGTGCCAGCAGCTTAAGTAGGGCGACCGGGGAGCTGTTTTTT. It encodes CASSLSRATGELFF.

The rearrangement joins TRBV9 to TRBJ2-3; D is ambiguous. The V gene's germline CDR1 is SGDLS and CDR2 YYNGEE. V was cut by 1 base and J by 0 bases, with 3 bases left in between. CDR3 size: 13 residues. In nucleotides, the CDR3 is TGTGCCAGCAGCGTACCTAGCACAGATACGCAGTATTTT. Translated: CASSVPSTDTQYF.

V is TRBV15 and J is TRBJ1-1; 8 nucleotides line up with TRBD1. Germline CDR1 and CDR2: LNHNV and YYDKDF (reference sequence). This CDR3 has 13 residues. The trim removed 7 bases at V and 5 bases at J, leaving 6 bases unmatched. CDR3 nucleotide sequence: TGTGCCACCACCGGACAGGGAGGAACTGAAGCTTTCTTT. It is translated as CATTGQGGTEAFF.

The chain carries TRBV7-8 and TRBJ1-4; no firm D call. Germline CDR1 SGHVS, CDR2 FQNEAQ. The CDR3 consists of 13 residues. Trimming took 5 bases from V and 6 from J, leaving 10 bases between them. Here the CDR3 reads CASSRFGYEKLFF. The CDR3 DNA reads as TGTGCCAGCAGCCGGTTCGGTTATGAAAAACTGTTTTTT. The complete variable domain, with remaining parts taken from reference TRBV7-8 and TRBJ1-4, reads GAGVSQSPRYKVAKRGQDVALRCDPISGHVSLFWYQQALGQGPEFLTYFQNEAQLDKSGLPSDRFFAERPEGSVSTLKIQRTQQEDSAVYLCASSRFGYEKLFFGSGTQLSVL.

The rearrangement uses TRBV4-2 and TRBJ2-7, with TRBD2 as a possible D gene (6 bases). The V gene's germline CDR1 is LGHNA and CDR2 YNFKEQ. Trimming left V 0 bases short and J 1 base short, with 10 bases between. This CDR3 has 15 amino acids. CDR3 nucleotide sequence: TGTGCCAGCAGCCAAGAAAGGGACTCATCCTACGAGCAGTACTTC. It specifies CASSQERDSSYEQYF.

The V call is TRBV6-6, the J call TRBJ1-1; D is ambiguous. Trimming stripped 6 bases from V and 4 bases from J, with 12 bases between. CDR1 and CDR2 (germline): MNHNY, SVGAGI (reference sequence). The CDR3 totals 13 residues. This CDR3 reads CASSSGWATEAFF. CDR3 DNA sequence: TGTGCCAGCAGCTCGGGTTGGGCCACTGAAGCTTTCTTT.

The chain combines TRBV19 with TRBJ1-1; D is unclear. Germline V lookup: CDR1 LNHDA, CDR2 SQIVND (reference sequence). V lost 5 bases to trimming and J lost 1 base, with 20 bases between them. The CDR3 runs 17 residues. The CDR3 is CASSPLSDARANTEAFF. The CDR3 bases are TGTGCCAGTAGTCCCCTTTCGGACGCCCGTGCGAACACTGAAGCTTTCTTT.

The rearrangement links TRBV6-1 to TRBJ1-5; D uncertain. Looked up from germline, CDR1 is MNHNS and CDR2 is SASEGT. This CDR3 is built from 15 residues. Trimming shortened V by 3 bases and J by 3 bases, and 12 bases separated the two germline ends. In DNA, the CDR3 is TGTGCCAGCAGTGAGAGTAGTCGGAACAATCAGCCCCAGCATTTT. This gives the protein CASSESSRNNQPQHF.

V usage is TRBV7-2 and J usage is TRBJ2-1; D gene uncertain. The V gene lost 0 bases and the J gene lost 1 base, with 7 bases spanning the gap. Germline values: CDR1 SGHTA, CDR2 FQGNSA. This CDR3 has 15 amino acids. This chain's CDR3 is CASSLAFSSYNEQFF. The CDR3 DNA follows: TGTGCCAGCAGCTTAGCTTTTAGTTCCTACAATGAGCAGTTCTTC.